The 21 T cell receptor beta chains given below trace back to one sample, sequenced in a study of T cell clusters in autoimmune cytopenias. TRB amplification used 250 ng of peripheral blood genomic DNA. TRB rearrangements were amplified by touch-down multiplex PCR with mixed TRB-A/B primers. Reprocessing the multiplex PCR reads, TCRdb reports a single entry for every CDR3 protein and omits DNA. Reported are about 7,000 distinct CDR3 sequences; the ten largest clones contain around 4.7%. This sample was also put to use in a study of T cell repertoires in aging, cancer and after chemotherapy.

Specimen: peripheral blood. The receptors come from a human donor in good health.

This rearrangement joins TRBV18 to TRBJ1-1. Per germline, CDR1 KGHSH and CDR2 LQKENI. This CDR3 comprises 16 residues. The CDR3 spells CASSSQTNTMNTEAFF.

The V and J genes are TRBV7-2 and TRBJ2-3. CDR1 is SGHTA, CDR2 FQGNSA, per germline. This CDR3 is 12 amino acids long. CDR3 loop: CASSLRADTQYF.

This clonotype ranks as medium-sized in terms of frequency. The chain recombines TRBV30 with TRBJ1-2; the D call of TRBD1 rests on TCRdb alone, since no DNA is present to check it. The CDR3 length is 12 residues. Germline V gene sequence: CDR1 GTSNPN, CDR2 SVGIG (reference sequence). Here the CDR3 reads CAWRPTGYGYTF.

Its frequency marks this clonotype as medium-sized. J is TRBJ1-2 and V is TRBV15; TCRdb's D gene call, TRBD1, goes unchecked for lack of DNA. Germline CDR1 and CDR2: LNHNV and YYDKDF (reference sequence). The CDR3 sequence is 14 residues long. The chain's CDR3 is CATSRRTGYYGYTF. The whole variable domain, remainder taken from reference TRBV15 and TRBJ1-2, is DAMVIQNPRYQVTQFGKPVTLSCSQTLNHNVMYWYQQKSSQAPKLLFHYYDKDFNNEADTPDNFQSRRPNTSFCFLDIRSPGLGDTAMYLCATSRRTGYYGYTFGSGTRLTVV.

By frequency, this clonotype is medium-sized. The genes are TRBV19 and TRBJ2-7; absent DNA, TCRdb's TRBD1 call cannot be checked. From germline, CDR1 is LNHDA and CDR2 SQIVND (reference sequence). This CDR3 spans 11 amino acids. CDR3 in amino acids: CASGTPYEQYF.

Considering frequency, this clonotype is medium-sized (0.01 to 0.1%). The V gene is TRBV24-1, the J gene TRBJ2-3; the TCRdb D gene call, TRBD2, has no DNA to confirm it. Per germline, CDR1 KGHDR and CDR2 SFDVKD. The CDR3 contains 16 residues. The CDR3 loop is CATSGRQTSLSDTQYF.

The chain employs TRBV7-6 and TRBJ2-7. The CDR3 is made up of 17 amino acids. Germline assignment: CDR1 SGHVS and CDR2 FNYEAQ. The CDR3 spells CASSLASGAYYSYEQYF. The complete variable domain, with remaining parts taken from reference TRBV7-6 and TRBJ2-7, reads GAGVSQSPRYKVTKRGQDVALRCDPISGHVSLYWYRQALGQGPEFLTYFNYEAQQDKSGLPNDRFSAERPEGSISTLTIQRTEQRDSAMYRCASSLASGAYYSYEQYFGPGTRLTVT.

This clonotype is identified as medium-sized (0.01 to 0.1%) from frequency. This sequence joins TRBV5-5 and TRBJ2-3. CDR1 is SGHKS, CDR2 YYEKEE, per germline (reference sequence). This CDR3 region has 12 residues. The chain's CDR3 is CASSLEADTQYF.

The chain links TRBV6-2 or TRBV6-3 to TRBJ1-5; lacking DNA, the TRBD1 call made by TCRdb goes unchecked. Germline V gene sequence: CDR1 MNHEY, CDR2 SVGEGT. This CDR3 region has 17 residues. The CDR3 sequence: CASSYNYRGVNNQPQHF.

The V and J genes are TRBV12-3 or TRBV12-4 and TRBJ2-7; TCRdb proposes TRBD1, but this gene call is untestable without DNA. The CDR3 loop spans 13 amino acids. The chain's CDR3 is CASRSQGTYEQYF.

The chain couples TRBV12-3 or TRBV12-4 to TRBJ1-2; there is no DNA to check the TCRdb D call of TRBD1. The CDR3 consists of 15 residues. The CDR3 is CASSLGQGLDYGYTF.

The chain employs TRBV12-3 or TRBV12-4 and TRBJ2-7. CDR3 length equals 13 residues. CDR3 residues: CASSLGQSGEQYF.

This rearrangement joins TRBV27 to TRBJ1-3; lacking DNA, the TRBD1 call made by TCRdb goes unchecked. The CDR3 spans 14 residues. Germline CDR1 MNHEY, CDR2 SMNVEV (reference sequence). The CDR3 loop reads CASSPGQSGNTIYF.

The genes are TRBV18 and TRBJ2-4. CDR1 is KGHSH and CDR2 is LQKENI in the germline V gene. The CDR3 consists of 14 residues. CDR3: CASTSRLAKNIQYF.

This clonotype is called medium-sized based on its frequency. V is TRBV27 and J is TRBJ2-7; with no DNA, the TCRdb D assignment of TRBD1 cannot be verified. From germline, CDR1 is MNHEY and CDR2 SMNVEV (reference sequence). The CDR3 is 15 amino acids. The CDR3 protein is CASSFGTGGPRVQYF.

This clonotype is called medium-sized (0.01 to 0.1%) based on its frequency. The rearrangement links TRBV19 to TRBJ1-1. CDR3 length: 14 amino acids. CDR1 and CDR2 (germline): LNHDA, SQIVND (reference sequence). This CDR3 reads CASSMATGVTEAFF.

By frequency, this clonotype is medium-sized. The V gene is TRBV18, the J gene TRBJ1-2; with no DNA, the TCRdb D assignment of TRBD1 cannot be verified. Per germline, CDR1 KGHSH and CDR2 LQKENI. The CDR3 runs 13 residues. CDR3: CASSPWDSVGYTF.

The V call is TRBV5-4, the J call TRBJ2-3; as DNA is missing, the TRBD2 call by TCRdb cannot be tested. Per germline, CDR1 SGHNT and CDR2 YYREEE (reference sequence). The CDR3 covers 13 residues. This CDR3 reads CASSRDSPDTQYF. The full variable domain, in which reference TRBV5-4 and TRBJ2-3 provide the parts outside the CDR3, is ETGVTQSPTHLIKTRGQQVTLRCSSQSGHNTVSWYQQALGQGPQFIFQYYREEENGRGNFPPRFSGLQFPNYSSELNVNALELDDSALYLCASSRDSPDTQYFGPGTRLTVL.

The CDR3 here is CASSYSPGRLYNEQFF. This sequence joins TRBV6-5 and TRBJ2-1; TCRdb picks TRBD2, but there is no DNA to check that call. The CDR3 loop spans 16 amino acids. Germline CDR1 is MNHEY and CDR2 is SVGAGI.

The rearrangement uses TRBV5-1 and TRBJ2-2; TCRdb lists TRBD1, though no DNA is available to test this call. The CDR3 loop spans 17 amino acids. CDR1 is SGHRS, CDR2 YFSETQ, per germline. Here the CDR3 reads CASSLAGTGGGTGELFF.

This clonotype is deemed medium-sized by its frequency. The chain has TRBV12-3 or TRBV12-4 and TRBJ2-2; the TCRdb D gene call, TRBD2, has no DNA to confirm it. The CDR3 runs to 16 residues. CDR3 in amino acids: CASSLGTSTLSGELFF.